This TCR beta chain was sequenced in a study of blood T cell repertoires in COVID-19. The wider study: Italy, Spain and the United States were the sources of the convalescent and acute COVID-19 samples. Sources were T cells, B-cell-depleted T cells, or PBMCs; the material itself was cDNA or gDNA.

In the original workflow: Nucleated cell counts were estimated from reference gene primer amplification. Clones were sequenced by immunoSEQ multiplex PCR, and TCRdb holds only the in-frame ones, with some missing. D and trimming were read from the DNA, whereas the V and J calls and clone size are those reported in that table. The table shows some 35,000 clones, with about 80% occurring only once. V was pared by 4 bases and J by 3 bases, with 11 bases between. Per the germline V gene, CDR1 is SGHNT and CDR2 is YYREEE (reference sequence). This CDR3 contains 14 residues. Source material: peripheral blood. The TCR was taken from a man in his sixties or seventies with acute or convalescent COVID-19. The rearrangement links TRBV5-4 to TRBJ2-1, with a tentative D call TRBD2 (7 bases). The CDR3 region has the DNA TGTGCCAGCAGCCGGAGGGGGGGCTACAATGAGCAGTTCTTC. As protein: CASSRRGGYNEQFF.